This TCR beta chain derives from a study of blood T cell repertoires in COVID-19. Trimming left V 5 bases short and J 6 bases short, with 11 bases between. The CDR3 is made up of 12 amino acids. Germline CDR1 and CDR2: PRHDT and FYEKMQ (reference sequence). Repertoires were generated with immunoSEQ multiplex PCR, while TCRdb's copy carries only in-frame clones and drops some. The profile shows 150,000 or so clones, roughly 89% of them singletons. Sequencing was done on a sample of PBMCs or T cells enriched from blood (not recorded which). The rearrangement links TRBV13 to TRBJ2-7, with D tentatively TRBD1 (5 bases). The clonotype was recovered from a woman aged 50 to 60 who had been exposed to COVID-19. CDR3 amino acids: CASSPPRGEQYF. CDR3 in DNA: TGTGCCAGCAGCCCACCAAGGGGCGAGCAGTACTTC.